The 28 T cell receptor beta chains listed next were all sequenced from one sample in a study of early T cells in non-severe SARS-CoV-2 infection. TCRdb itself ran the 5' RACE reads through MiXCR, one entry per CDR3 protein. The repertoire holds 20,000 to 30,000 distinct CDR3 sequences, with about 3.8% as singletons. The sequenced sample was whole blood. These receptors were taken from an adult who was a healthcare worker with PCR-confirmed SARS-CoV-2 infection or an uninfected control (not recorded which).

CDR3 sequence reads: CASSLQDMVALAGGLQETQYF. The CDR3 nucleotides read TGTGCCAGCAGCCTCCAGGATATGGTAGCGCTAGCGGGAGGGCTACAAGAGACCCAGTACTTC. This chain connects TRBV7-3 to TRBJ2-5, with TRBD2 matching 12 bases. CDR3 size: 21 residues. The J segment lost 2 bases and the V segment lost 5 bases, leaving 21 bases of the junction unmatched. Germline CDR1 and CDR2: SGHTA and FQGTGA.

This clonotype was seen many times. This chain connects TRBV6-5 to TRBJ1-2, with no clear D. Germline-derived CDR1 and CDR2 are MNHEY and SVGAGI. V gave up 0 bases and J gave up 4 bases, with 9 bases separating them. CDR3 size: 14 residues. The chain's CDR3 is CASSYSFAGYGYTF. For the CDR3, the DNA is TGTGCCAGCAGTTACTCGTTTGCCGGCTATGGCTACACCTTC.

This clonotype was observed a handful of times. The V gene is TRBV6-6, the J gene TRBJ1-2, with a weak D call TRBD1 (5 bases). Germline V CDR1 and CDR2: MNHNY, SVGAGI (reference sequence). This CDR3 region has 13 residues. Trimming shortened V by 6 bases and J by 4 bases, and 12 bases separated the two germline ends. CDR3 residues: CASRADTPYGYTF. CDR3 nucleotide sequence: TGTGCCAGCAGAGCGGACACCCCCTATGGCTACACCTTC.

The V gene is TRBV3-1, the J gene TRBJ1-1, with 7 bases identical to TRBD1. Looked up from germline, CDR1 is LGHDT and CDR2 is YNNKEL (reference sequence). The CDR3 has 13 amino acids. The V gene end was trimmed by 5 bases and the J gene end by 4 bases; junction bases not matched to a gene: 4. CDR3 in DNA: TGTGCCAGCAGCTCCGGACAGGTCACTGAAGCTTTCTTT. The encoded protein is CASSSGQVTEAFF.

At least ten counts were recorded for this clonotype. The chain couples TRBV10-3 to TRBJ2-2; D is uncertain. The CDR3 is 13 amino acids. V lost 3 bases and J lost 7, with 9 bases in between. Germline V gives CDR1 ENHRY, CDR2 SYGVKD. The CDR3 loop is CAISDRPYGELFF. DNA of the CDR3: TGTGCCATCAGTGATCGTCCATACGGGGAGCTGTTTTTT.

This clonotype was observed many times. CDR3 nucleotide sequence: TGTGCCAGCAGCTACACGCCTCAGACTAGCGGACAAGAGACCCAGTACTTC. It is translated as CASSYTPQTSGQETQYF. The chain recombines TRBV12-3 or TRBV12-4 with TRBJ2-5, with 9 bases fitting TRBD2. The CDR3 has 17 residues. J gave up 2 bases and V 6 bases, and 13 bases lay outside the gene matches.

This clonotype was picked up many times. The rearrangement joins TRBV3-1 to TRBJ2-7, with 7 bases lining up with TRBD1. V shed 4 bases, J shed 3 bases, and the junction held 6 bases outside the gene matches. The CDR3 length is 14 residues. Germline-derived CDR1 and CDR2 are LGHDT and YNNKEL (reference sequence). The CDR3 region has the DNA TGTGCCAGCAGCCTAAACGGACAGGACTACGAGCAGTACTTC. Protein sequence: CASSLNGQDYEQYF.

This clonotype was detected ten times or more. The rearrangement links TRBV20-1 to TRBJ2-7; the D call may be TRBD1 or TRBD2 (5 bases each). Trimming left V 6 bases short and J 4 bases short, with 13 bases between. This CDR3 is built from 12 residues. Germline CDR1 reads DFQATT; CDR2 reads SNEGSKA (reference sequence). CDR3 DNA sequence: TGCAGTGCCAGTGGGGACCGTTACGAGCAGTACTTC. The encoded protein is CSASGDRYEQYF.

The table lists this clonotype with many counts. This sequence joins TRBV4-1 and TRBJ2-3, with D tentatively TRBD1 (5 bases). V was trimmed by 0 bases and J by 14 bases, leaving 18 bases between them. The CDR3 extends over 14 amino acids. CDR1 and CDR2 from the germline V gene are MGHRA and YSYEKL. CDR3 in amino acids: CASSQDHGASNRYF. The CDR3 bases are TGCGCCAGCAGCCAAGATCATGGGGCTTCCAACCGGTATTTT.

This clonotype has just a few counts. The genes are TRBV14 and TRBJ2-7; the D is unclear. Germline values: CDR1 SGHDN, CDR2 FVKESK. The V and J ends lost 3 bases and 6 bases respectively, with 12 bases between them. There are 13 residues in the CDR3. CDR3 region: CASSQGFGFEQYF. The DNA for the CDR3 is TGTGCCAGCAGCCAGGGCTTTGGGTTCGAGCAGTACTTC.

This rearrangement joins TRBV7-9 to TRBJ2-7; 7 positions agree with TRBD2. With V trimmed by 5 bases and J by 2 bases, 9 bases remained unmatched. There are 15 residues in the CDR3. CDR1 is SEHNR, CDR2 FQNEAQ, per germline (reference sequence). The CDR3: CASSQSGTTTYEQYF. As DNA, the CDR3 is TGTGCCAGCAGCCAATCCGGGACTACCACCTACGAGCAGTACTTC.

Ten or more counts support this clonotype. The chain recombines TRBV20-1 with TRBJ1-1; D is uncertain. The CDR3 consists of 13 residues. Trimming left V 3 bases short and J 1 base short, with 9 bases between. CDR1 is DFQATT, CDR2 SNEGSKA, per germline (reference sequence). Here the CDR3 reads CSARPTGNTEAFF. CDR3 bases: TGCAGTGCTAGGCCGACGGGGAACACTGAAGCTTTCTTT.

This clonotype was detected many times. The genes are TRBV9 and TRBJ2-7; a possible D gene is TRBD1 (5 bases). Trimming pared 0 bases from V and 4 bases from J, leaving 14 bases between. Germline-derived CDR1 and CDR2 are SGDLS and YYNGEE. The CDR3 has 15 residues. In nucleotides, the CDR3 is TGTGCCAGCAGCGTAGAAGTCGGTGCAGGGTACGAGCAGTACTTC. Amino acids: CASSVEVGAGYEQYF.

Ten or more counts support this clonotype. The V gene is TRBV27, the J gene TRBJ1-1, with D tentatively TRBD1 (5 bases). Per germline, CDR1 MNHEY and CDR2 SMNVEV (reference sequence). There are 12 residues in the CDR3. V was clipped by 6 bases and J by 5 bases, with 10 bases between them. CDR3 amino acids: CASSTGPTEAFF. The CDR3 DNA sequence: TGTGCCAGCAGCACGGGACCGACTGAAGCTTTCTTT.

This clonotype was found many times. V and J are TRBV20-1 and TRBJ1-6, with D perhaps TRBD1 (5 bases). Germline V CDR1 and CDR2: DFQATT, SNEGSKA (reference sequence). V dropped 2 bases and J dropped 0 bases, with 8 bases sitting between them. This CDR3 has 15 amino acids. The CDR3 here is CSARKGSSYNSPLHF. The CDR3 DNA reads TGCAGTGCTAGAAAGGGGAGCTCCTATAATTCACCCCTCCACTTT.

This clonotype occurred many times. The chain links TRBV20-1 to TRBJ2-7; D remains ambiguous. In germline, CDR1 is DFQATT, CDR2 SNEGSKA (reference sequence). The CDR3 extends over 14 amino acids. V lost 0 bases to trimming and J lost 1 base, with 10 bases between them. The CDR3 loop is CSARDPRGSYEQYF. DNA for the CDR3: TGCAGTGCTAGAGACCCCAGAGGATCCTACGAGCAGTACTTC.

This clonotype was found many times. The chain uses TRBV25-1 and TRBJ2-3; no clear D. The CDR3 contains 14 residues. Trimming cost V 1 base and J 2 bases, with 7 bases left between them. Looked up from germline, CDR1 is MGHDK and CDR2 is SYGVNS. The CDR3: CASSEFSLTDTQYF. The DNA of the CDR3 is TGTGCCAGCAGTGAATTCAGCCTCACAGATACGCAGTATTTT.

This clonotype was seen repeatedly, ten times or more. The chain links TRBV20-1 to TRBJ2-7; 10 nucleotides match TRBD2. The ends lost 8 bases at V and 5 bases at J; junction bases unmatched: 6. The V gene's germline CDR1 is DFQATT and CDR2 SNEGSKA (reference sequence). The length of the CDR3 is 12 residues. CDR3 nucleotides: TGCAGTAGCGGGAGGGCCGAGGACGAGCAGTACTTC. Protein: CSSGRAEDEQYF.

This clonotype was picked up a small number of times. V is TRBV30 and J is TRBJ2-3; D might be TRBD2 (6 bases). The germline V and J ends were trimmed by 1 base and 10 bases, with 18 bases remaining between them. In germline, CDR1 is GTSNPN, CDR2 SVGIG (reference sequence). The length of the CDR3 is 14 residues. The CDR3 is CAWSEGLPGGAQYF. As DNA, the CDR3 is TGTGCCTGGAGTGAGGGACTTCCTGGCGGCGCGCAGTATTTT.

This clonotype was observed many times. The chain couples TRBV3-1 to TRBJ2-4; 13 bases are shared with TRBD2. The CDR3 is made up of 20 amino acids. The germline CDR1 and CDR2 sequences are LGHDT and YNNKEL (reference sequence). V was pared by 4 bases and J by 2 bases, with 14 bases of the junction left unmatched. The CDR3: CASSPGLAGVWREPKNIQYF. The CDR3 nucleotides read TGTGCCAGCAGCCCAGGACTAGCGGGAGTGTGGCGGGAGCCCAAAAACATTCAGTACTTC.

In this sample, this clonotype turned up many times. The rearrangement joins TRBV20-1 to TRBJ2-1; TRBD2 matches at 8 bases. V gave up 5 bases and J gave up 4 bases; unmatched junction bases: 7. Germline V CDR1 and CDR2: DFQATT, SNEGSKA (reference sequence). There are 14 residues in the CDR3. The CDR3 coding sequence is TGCAGTGCTTCGTGGACTAGCAGATACAATGAGCAGTTCTTC. It specifies CSASWTSRYNEQFF.

This clonotype was observed a few times. A much larger clone is a single base away; this may be a read error. This chain uses TRBV7-9 with TRBJ2-3, with TRBD2 matching over 10 bases. CDR3 length: 15 residues. V dropped 5 bases and J dropped 2; count of bases not matched to a gene: 4. Germline CDR1 SEHNR, CDR2 FQNEAQ (reference sequence). The CDR3 sequence is CASSRTSGVTDTQYF. The DNA of the CDR3 is TGTGCCAGCAGCCGGACTAGCGGAGTCACAGATACGCAGTATTTT.

This clonotype has a count of ten or more. V usage is TRBV9 and J usage is TRBJ1-1, with D possibly matching TRBD1 (5 bases). Trimming took off 0 bases at V and 1 base at J, with 10 bases between the two ends. There are 15 residues in the CDR3. CDR1 and CDR2 (germline): SGDLS, YYNGEE. This CDR3 is CASSVVEGPNTEAFF. The CDR3 nucleotides read TGTGCCAGCAGCGTAGTCGAGGGACCGAACACTGAAGCTTTCTTT.

This clonotype has a count of ten or more. The chain combines TRBV5-1 with TRBJ2-2; 7 bases fit TRBD1. Looked up from germline, CDR1 is SGHRS and CDR2 is YFSETQ. The CDR3 totals 13 residues. Losses at the gene ends were 4 bases for V and 9 bases for J; bases not matched to a gene: 6. The CDR3 loop is CASSPNRGRELFF. In nucleotides, the CDR3 is TGCGCCAGCAGCCCGAACAGGGGCAGGGAGCTGTTTTTT.

This clonotype came up many times. The chain has TRBV6-6 and TRBJ2-7; D possibly corresponds to TRBD1 (8 bases). Germline V gene data show CDR1 as MNHNY and CDR2 as SVGAGI (reference sequence). This CDR3 contains 15 residues. V was pared by 4 bases and J by 3 bases, with 16 bases between. In nucleotides, the CDR3 is TGTGCCAGCAGTTCTACAGGGGGGGACATCTACGAGCAGTACTTC. This gives the protein CASSSTGGDIYEQYF.

Ten or more counts support this clonotype. The chain carries TRBV6-5 and TRBJ1-2; D not certain. The CDR3 has 14 amino acids. V dropped 5 bases and J dropped 0 bases, with 10 bases sitting between them. Germline V gene lookup returns CDR1 MNHEY and CDR2 SVGAGI. CDR3: CASSPRRANYGYTF. CDR3 DNA sequence: TGTGCCAGCAGTCCCCGGAGGGCTAACTATGGCTACACCTTC.

This clonotype was seen only a few times. The chain recombines TRBV7-8 with TRBJ2-5, with TRBD1 matching 8 bases. V lost 5 bases, J lost 5 bases, and 4 bases stayed unmatched. In germline, CDR1 is SGHVS, CDR2 FQNEAQ. There are 13 residues in the CDR3. Here the CDR3 DNA reads TGTGCCAGCAGCACCGACAGGGGTGAGACCCAGTACTTC. Its protein is CASSTDRGETQYF.

In its sample, this clonotype was seen many times. V is TRBV20-1 and J is TRBJ2-1; 9 bases are shared with TRBD2. This CDR3 is 19 amino acids long. V lost 3 bases to trimming and J lost 0 bases; unmatched junction nucleotides: 15. Germline assignment: CDR1 DFQATT and CDR2 SNEGSKA (reference sequence). The CDR3 nucleotides are TGCAGTGCTAGGGGCCCCATCCGCGGGAGGGCCGCCTCCTACAATGAGCAGTTCTTC. Its protein is CSARGPIRGRAASYNEQFF.